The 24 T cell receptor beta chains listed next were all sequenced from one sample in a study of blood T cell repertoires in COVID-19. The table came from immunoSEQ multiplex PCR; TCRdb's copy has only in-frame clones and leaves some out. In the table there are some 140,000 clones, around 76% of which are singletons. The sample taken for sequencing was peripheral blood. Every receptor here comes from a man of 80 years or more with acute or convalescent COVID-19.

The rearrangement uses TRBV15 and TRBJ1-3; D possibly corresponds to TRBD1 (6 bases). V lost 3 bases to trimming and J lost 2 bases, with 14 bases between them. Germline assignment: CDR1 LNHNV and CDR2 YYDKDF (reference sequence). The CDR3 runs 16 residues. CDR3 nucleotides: TGTGCCACCAGCAGCATAAGGACAGCCGCTGGAAACACCATATATTTT. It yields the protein CATSSIRTAAGNTIYF.

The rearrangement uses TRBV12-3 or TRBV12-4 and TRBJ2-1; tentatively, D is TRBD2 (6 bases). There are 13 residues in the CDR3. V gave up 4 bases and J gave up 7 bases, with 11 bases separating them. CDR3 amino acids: CASSWGDPNEQFF. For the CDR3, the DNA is TGTGCCAGCAGTTGGGGGGACCCGAATGAGCAGTTCTTC.

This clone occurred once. DNA of the CDR3: TGTGCCAGCTCACCTAGGTCAACTCAGGCCTACGAGCAGTACTTC. It translates to CASSPRSTQAYEQYF. The chain is built from TRBV18 and TRBJ2-7; no definite D call. Germline V gene sequence: CDR1 KGHSH, CDR2 LQKENI. V dropped 3 bases and J dropped 2 bases, with 14 bases sitting between them. CDR3 length equals 15 residues.

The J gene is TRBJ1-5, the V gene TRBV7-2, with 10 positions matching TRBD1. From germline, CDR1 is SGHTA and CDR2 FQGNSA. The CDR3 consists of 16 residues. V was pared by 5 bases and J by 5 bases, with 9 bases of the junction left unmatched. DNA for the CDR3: TGTGCCAGCAGCCGCGATTGGGGACAGGGGTATCAGCCCCAGCATTTT. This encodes CASSRDWGQGYQPQHF. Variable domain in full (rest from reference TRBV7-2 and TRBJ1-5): GAGVSQSPSNKVTEKGKDVELRCDPISGHTALYWYRQSLGQGLEFLIYFQGNSAPDKSGLPSDRFSAERTGGSVSTLTIQRTQQEDSAVYLCASSRDWGQGYQPQHFGDGTRLSIL.

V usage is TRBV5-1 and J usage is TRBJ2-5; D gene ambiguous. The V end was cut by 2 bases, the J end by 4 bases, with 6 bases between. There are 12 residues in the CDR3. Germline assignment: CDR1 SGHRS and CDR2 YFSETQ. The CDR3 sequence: CASSFPTETQYF. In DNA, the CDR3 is TGCGCCAGCAGCTTCCCTACAGAGACCCAGTACTTC. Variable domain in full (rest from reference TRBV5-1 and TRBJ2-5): KAGVTQTPRYLIKTRGQQVTLSCSPISGHRSVSWYQQTPGQGLQFLFEYFSETQRNKGNFPGRFSGRQFSNSRSEMNVSTLELGDSALYLCASSFPTETQYFGPGTRLLVL.

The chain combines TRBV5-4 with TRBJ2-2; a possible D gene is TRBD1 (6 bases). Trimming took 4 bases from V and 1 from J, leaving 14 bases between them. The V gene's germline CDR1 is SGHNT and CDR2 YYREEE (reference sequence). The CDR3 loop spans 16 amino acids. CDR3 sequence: CASSPGTSVNTGELFF. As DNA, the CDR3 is TGTGCCAGCAGCCCTGGGACATCAGTGAACACCGGGGAGCTGTTTTTT. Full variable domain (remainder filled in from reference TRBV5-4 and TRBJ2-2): ETGVTQSPTHLIKTRGQQVTLRCSSQSGHNTVSWYQQALGQGPQFIFQYYREEENGRGNFPPRFSGLQFPNYSSELNVNALELDDSALYLCASSPGTSVNTGELFFGEGSRLTVL.

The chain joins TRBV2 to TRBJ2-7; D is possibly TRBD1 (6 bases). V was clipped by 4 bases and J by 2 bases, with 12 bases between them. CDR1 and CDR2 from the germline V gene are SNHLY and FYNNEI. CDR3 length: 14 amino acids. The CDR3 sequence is CASSADRNTYEQYF. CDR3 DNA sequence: TGTGCCAGCAGTGCGGACAGAAACACCTACGAGCAGTACTTC.

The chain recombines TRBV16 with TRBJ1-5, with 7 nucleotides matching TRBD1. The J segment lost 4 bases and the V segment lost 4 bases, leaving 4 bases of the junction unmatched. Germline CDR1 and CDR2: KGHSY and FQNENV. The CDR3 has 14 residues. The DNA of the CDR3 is TGTGCCAGCAGCCCACGGACAGGTAATCAGCCCCAGCATTTT. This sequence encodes CASSPRTGNQPQHF.

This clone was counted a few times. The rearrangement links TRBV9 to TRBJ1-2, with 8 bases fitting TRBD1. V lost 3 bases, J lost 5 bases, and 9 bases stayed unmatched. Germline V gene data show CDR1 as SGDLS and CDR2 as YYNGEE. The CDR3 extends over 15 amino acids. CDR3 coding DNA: TGTGCCAGCAGCGACGCGACAGGGGAAATGTATGGCTACACCTTC. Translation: CASSDATGEMYGYTF.

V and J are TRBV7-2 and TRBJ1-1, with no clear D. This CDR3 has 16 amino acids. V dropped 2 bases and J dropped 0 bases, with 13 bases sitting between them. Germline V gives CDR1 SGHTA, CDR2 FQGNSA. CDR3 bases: TGTGCCAGCAGCTTAACGCCACAGAAGATGAACACTGAAGCTTTCTTT. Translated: CASSLTPQKMNTEAFF.

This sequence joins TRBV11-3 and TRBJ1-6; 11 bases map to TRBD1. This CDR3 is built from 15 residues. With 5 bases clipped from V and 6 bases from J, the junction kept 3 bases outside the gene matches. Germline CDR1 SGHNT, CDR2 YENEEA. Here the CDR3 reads CASSAGQGANSPLHF. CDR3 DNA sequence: TGTGCCAGCAGCGCTGGACAGGGGGCTAATTCACCCCTCCACTTT.

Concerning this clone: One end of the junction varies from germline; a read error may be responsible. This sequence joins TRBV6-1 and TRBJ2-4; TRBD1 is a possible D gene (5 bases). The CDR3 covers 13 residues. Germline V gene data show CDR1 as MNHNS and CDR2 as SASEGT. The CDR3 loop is CASSEGIGVIRYF. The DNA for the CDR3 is TGTGCCAGCAGTGAAGGAATAGGGGTTATTCGGTACTTC.

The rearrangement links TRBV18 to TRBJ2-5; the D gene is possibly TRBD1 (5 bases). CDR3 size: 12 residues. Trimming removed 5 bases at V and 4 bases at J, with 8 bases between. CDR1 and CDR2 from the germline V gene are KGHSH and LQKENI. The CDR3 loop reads CASSSGLETQYF. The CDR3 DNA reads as TGTGCCAGCTCATCAGGGTTAGAGACCCAGTACTTC.

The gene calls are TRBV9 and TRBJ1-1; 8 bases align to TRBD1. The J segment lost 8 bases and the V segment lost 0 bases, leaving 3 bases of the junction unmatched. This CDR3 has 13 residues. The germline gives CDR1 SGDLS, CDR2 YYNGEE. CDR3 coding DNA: TGTGCCAGCAGCGTAGTACAGGGGGGCGAAGCTTTCTTT. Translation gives CASSVVQGGEAFF.

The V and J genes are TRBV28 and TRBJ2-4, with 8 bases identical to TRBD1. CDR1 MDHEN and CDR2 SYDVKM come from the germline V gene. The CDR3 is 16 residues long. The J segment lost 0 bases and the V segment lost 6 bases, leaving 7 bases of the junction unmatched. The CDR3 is CASRDQGAGAKNIQYF. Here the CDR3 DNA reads TGTGCCAGCAGAGACCAGGGGGCCGGAGCCAAAAACATTCAGTACTTC.

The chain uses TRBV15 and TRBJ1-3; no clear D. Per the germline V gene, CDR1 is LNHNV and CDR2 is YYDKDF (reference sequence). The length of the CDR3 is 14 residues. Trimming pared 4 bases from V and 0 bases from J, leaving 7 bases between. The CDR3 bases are TGTGCCACCAGCACCGACACCTCTGGAAACACCATATATTTT. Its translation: CATSTDTSGNTIYF.

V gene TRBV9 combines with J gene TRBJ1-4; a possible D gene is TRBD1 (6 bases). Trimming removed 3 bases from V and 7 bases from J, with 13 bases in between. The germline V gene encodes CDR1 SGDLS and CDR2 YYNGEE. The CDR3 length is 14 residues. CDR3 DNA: TGTGCCAGCAGCGGGACAGCACAGGGTGAAAAACTGTTTTTT. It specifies CASSGTAQGEKLFF. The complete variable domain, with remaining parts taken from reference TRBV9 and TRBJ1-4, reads DSGVTQTPKHLITATGQRVTLRCSPRSGDLSVYWYQQSLDQGLQFLIQYYNGEERAKGNILERFSAQQFPDLHSELNLSSLELGDSALYFCASSGTAQGEKLFFGSGTQLSVL.

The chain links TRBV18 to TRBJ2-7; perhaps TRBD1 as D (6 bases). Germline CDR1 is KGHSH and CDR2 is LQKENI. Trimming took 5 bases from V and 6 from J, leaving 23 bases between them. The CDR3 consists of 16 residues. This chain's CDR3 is CASSSALGQRGIEQYF. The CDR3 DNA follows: TGTGCCAGCTCATCTGCCTTGGGGCAGAGGGGGATCGAGCAGTACTTC.

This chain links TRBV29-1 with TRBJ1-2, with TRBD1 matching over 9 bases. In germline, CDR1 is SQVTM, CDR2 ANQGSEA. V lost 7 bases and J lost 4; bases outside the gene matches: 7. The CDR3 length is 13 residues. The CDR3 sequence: CSGGTGFGYGYTF. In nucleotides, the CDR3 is TGCAGCGGAGGGACAGGGTTCGGCTATGGCTACACCTTC.

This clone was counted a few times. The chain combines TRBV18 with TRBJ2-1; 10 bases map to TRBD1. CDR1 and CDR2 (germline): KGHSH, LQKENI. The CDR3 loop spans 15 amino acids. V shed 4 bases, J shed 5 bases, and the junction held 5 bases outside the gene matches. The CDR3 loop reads CASSQWDRGNNEQFF. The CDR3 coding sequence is TGTGCCAGCTCACAATGGGACAGGGGAAACAATGAGCAGTTCTTC. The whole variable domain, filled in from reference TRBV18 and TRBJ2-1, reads NAGVMQNPRHLVRRRGQEARLRCSPMKGHSHVYWYRQLPEEGLKFMVYLQKENIIDESGMPKERFSAEFPKEGPSILRIQQVVRGDSAAYFCASSQWDRGNNEQFFGPGTRLTVL.

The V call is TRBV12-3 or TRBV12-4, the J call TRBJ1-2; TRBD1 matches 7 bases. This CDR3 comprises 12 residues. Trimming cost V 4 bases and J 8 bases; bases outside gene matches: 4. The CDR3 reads CASSSGQWGYTF. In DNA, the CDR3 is TGTGCCAGCAGTTCGGGACAGTGGGGCTACACCTTC.

The CDR3 sequence: CASSKTTGETGELFF. The CDR3 DNA follows: TGTGCCAGCAGCAAAACGACAGGGGAGACCGGGGAGCTGTTTTTT. The rearrangement links TRBV5-6 to TRBJ2-2, with 8 bases aligning to TRBD1. The CDR3 has 15 residues. Looked up from germline, CDR1 is SGHDT and CDR2 is YYEEEE. J was trimmed by 5 bases and V by 4 bases; bases with no gene match: 7.

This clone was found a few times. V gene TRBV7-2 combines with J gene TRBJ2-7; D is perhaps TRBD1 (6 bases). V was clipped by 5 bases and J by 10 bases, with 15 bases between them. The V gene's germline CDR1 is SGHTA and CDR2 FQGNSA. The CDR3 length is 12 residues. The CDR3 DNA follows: TGTGCCAGCAGCCCAGGGGCAGAGATCCAGTACTTC. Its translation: CASSPGAEIQYF.

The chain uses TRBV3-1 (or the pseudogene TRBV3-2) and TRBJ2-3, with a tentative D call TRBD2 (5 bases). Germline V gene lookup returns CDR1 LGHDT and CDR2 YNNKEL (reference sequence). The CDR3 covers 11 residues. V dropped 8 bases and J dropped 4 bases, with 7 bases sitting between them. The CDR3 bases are TGTGCCAGCTCCGGGGCAGATACGCAGTATTTT. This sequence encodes CASSGADTQYF.